A selection of T cell receptor beta chains follows, all from one sample in a study of CD8 T cells in ankylosing spondylitis. TCRdb independently ran MiXCR on the 5' RACE reads; one entry per CDR3 protein. The sample consists of approximately 35,000 distinct CDR3 sequences, 12% to 15% of them appearing once. The material sequenced was blood. The receptors were sampled from a male donor with ankylosing spondylitis or in good health (not recorded which). CDR3s include the opening cysteine and the closing phenylalanine or tryptophan. A D gene is named only where the DNA matches it firmly. Not every row has a clone size; where given, it reads once, few, many or a size class.

J gene,D gene,clone size,V gene,CDR3 DNA,CDR3 protein
TRBJ2-5,.,few,TRBV28,TGTGCCAGCAGTTTACAACAGGGTGGAGAGACCCAGTACTTC,CASSLQQGGETQYF
TRBJ2-2,.,many,TRBV5-1,TGCGCCAGCAGCTTGTCACGGGCGGGGGCAAACACCGGGGAGCTGTTTTTT,CASSLSRAGANTGELFF
TRBJ1-1,.,.,TRBV28,TGTGCCAGCAGTTTACCAGCAGGACGAGATTACACTGAAGCTTTCTTT,CASSLPAGRDYTEAFF
TRBJ1-4,.,.,TRBV30,TGTGCCTGGGCTGACCCCGTGGATGAAAAACTGTTTTTT,CAWADPVDEKLFF
TRBJ2-3,.,.,TRBV29-1,TGCAGCGTTGCTCGGGATTATACGCAGTATTTT,CSVARDYTQYF
TRBJ2-1,.,.,TRBV20-1,TGCAGTGCTAGACGTTCAGGAGGGAGGGAGCAGTTCTTC,CSARRSGGREQFF
TRBJ2-2,.,once,TRBV15,TGTGCCACCAGCACCGGTCAAACCGGGGAGCTGTTTTTT,CATSTGQTGELFF
TRBJ2-6,.,few,TRBV15,TGTGCCACCAGCAGAGGCTTCTCTGGGGCCAACGTCCTGACTTTC,CATSRGFSGANVLTF
TRBJ2-1,.,.,TRBV29-1,TGCAGCGTTAGCACAGGGGGGGTGGTATACAATGAGCAGTTCTTC,CSVSTGGVVYNEQFF
TRBJ2-2,TRBD1,.,TRBV7-9,TGTGCCAGCAGCTTGGGACAGGGGAGCACCGGGGAGCTGTTTTTT,CASSLGQGSTGELFF
TRBJ2-6,.,few,TRBV4-1,TGCGCCAGCAGCCAAAGGGAAGGGGCGGCTGGGGCCAACGTCCTGACTTTC,CASSQREGAAGANVLTF
TRBJ1-4,TRBD1,.,TRBV5-1,TGCGCCAGCAGCTTGGGGACAGGGGGCGTCGAAAAACTGTTTTTT,CASSLGTGGVEKLFF
TRBJ2-7,.,few,TRBV27,TGTGCCAGCAGGGTGGGGCTAGCTGGGACCTACGAGCAGTACTTC,CASRVGLAGTYEQYF
TRBJ2-1,TRBD1,.,TRBV28,TGTGCCAGCAGTTCTCCGGGACAGGGACACTACAATGAGCAGTTCTTC,CASSSPGQGHYNEQFF
TRBJ1-1,TRBD1,.,TRBV7-8,TGTGCCAGCAGCGCGAGACAGGGGATGAACACTGAAGCTTTCTTT,CASSARQGMNTEAFF
TRBJ2-5,.,.,TRBV7-9,TGTGCCAGCAGCTTCCCCGGGGAGACCCAGTACTTC,CASSFPGETQYF
TRBJ2-1,TRBD2,.,TRBV27,TGTGCCAGCAGTTCCGCTAGCGGGAGGAACAATGAGCAGTTCTTC,CASSSASGRNNEQFF
TRBJ2-3,TRBD2,.,TRBV29-1,TGCAGCGTTACTAGCGGCGCCCGCACAGATACGCAGTATTTT,CSVTSGARTDTQYF
TRBJ2-1,.,.,TRBV19,TGTGCCAGTAGTATAGGGCCCGAGGCCTACAATGAGCAGTTCTTC,CASSIGPEAYNEQFF
TRBJ2-7,.,.,TRBV12-3/TRBV12-4,TGTGCCAGCAGTTCCGACTACGAGCAGTACTTC,CASSSDYEQYF
TRBJ1-1,.,.,TRBV9,TGTGCCAGCAGCGTAGCTTGGGGAACTGAAGCTTTCTTT,CASSVAWGTEAFF
TRBJ2-1,.,few,TRBV12-3/TRBV12-4,TGTGCCAGCAGTTTAGAAGGGACGCCATACAATGAGCAGTTCTTC,CASSLEGTPYNEQFF
TRBJ1-2,TRBD1,.,TRBV5-1,TGCGCCAGCAGCTTAGACACAGGGGCCAACTATGGCTACACCTTC,CASSLDTGANYGYTF
TRBJ2-2,TRBD1,.,TRBV27,TGTGCCAGCAGTCCGAGGGGGCGCATGGCCGGGGAGCTGTTTTTT,CASSPRGRMAGELFF
TRBJ2-2,.,few,TRBV24-1,TGTGCCACCAGTGGCCCAGGCACCGGGGAGCTGTTTTTT,CATSGPGTGELFF
TRBJ2-2,TRBD2,few,TRBV12-3/TRBV12-4,TGTGCCAGCAGTTTTGGTCAGCCAGGACTAGCCGGGGAGCTGTTTTTT,CASSFGQPGLAGELFF
TRBJ2-1,.,few,TRBV4-2,TGTGCCAGCAGCCCGGACAAGCTCTCCTACAATGAGCAGTTCTTC,CASSPDKLSYNEQFF
TRBJ1-1,TRBD1,few,TRBV10-3,TGTGCCATCAAGGACAGGGGACCTGAAGCTTTCTTT,CAIKDRGPEAFF
TRBJ2-3,.,many,TRBV5-1,TGCGCCAGCAGCTTGGGTGGGGACACAGATACGCAGTATTTT,CASSLGGDTDTQYF
TRBJ2-4,TRBD2,.,TRBV28,TGTGCCAGCAGCTCCCCTAAAGGTCCGGGGGGGCCGGCCAAAAACATTCAGTACTTC,CASSSPKGPGGPAKNIQYF
TRBJ2-3,TRBD2,.,TRBV30,TGTGCCTGGATTCTAGCGGGAGGCGCAACAGATACGCAGTATTTT,CAWILAGGATDTQYF
TRBJ2-5,.,few,TRBV7-2,TGTGCCAGCAGCTCAAGTTTGGGGGCAGGCCGAGAGACCCAGTACTTC,CASSSSLGAGRETQYF
TRBJ2-7,.,.,TRBV28,TGTGCCAGCAGTTGTAGTTACTACGAGCAGTACTTC,CASSCSYYEQYF
TRBJ2-3,.,many,TRBV5-1,TGCGCCAGCAGCTTTATCGGGACGACAGATACGCAGTATTTT,CASSFIGTTDTQYF
TRBJ1-4,.,.,TRBV6-1,TGTGCCAGCAGGATGGAGGGTGAAAAACTGTTTTTT,CASRMEGEKLFF
TRBJ2-2,TRBD1,.,TRBV7-3,TGTGCCAGCAGCCCGCGGACAGGGGACACCGGGGAGCTGTTTTTT,CASSPRTGDTGELFF
TRBJ2-5,TRBD1,few,TRBV6-2/TRBV6-3,TGTGCCAGCAGTTACTCGCCGGGACAGGGAAGGGAGACCCAGTACTTC,CASSYSPGQGRETQYF
TRBJ2-2,TRBD1,.,TRBV27,TGTGCCAGCAGTTTGGGAGACAGGGATACCGGGGAGCTGTTTTTT,CASSLGDRDTGELFF
TRBJ2-2,.,few,TRBV5-1,TGCGCCAGCAGCTCTCTGGGGGCCGAGGGGCTGTTTTTT,CASSSLGAEGLFF
TRBJ2-2,.,few,TRBV7-9,TGTGCCAGCAGCTTAATCCTGGGGTCTGGGGAGCTGTTTTTT,CASSLILGSGELFF
TRBJ2-1,.,.,TRBV29-1,TGCAGCGTTAGGTCGGGGGGCAGGAGCAATGAGCAGTTCTTC,CSVRSGGRSNEQFF
TRBJ2-3,.,few,TRBV24-1,TGTGCCACCAGTGATTTTACGGGTCACGGCACAGATACGCAGTATTTT,CATSDFTGHGTDTQYF
TRBJ2-1,TRBD1,.,TRBV4-2,TGTGCCAGCAGCCAGGAACCGACAGGGAATGAGCAGTTCTTC,CASSQEPTGNEQFF
TRBJ1-4,.,.,TRBV4-3,TGCGCCAGCAGCCAAGACACTAATAATGAAAAACTGTTTTTT,CASSQDTNNEKLFF
TRBJ1-1,.,.,TRBV6-2/TRBV6-3,TGTGCCAGCAGTTACGTTCGGGGGAAAACTCCTATGAACACTGAAGCTTTCTTT,CASSYVRGKTPMNTEAFF
TRBJ1-1,.,.,TRBV7-9,TGTGCCAGCAGCTTAGCCGGGGTCACTGAAGCTTTCTTT,CASSLAGVTEAFF
TRBJ2-3,TRBD2,few,TRBV6-6,TGTGCCAGCAGTCTGACTAGCGGGGGGTTCACAGATACGCAGTATTTT,CASSLTSGGFTDTQYF
TRBJ2-3,TRBD2,.,TRBV28,TGTGCCAGCAGCTCTCCTCGTAGGGGCGGGAGTGGTACAGATACGCAGTATTTT,CASSSPRRGGSGTDTQYF